The clone carrying this T cell receptor beta chain was detected many times. Its cognate antigen is unknown. The data originate from a study of regulatory T cells in long-lasting Graves disease. About the study: To qualify as persistent, Graves' disease required over 5 years of antithyroid drugs with positive TSH receptor antibodies. Study outcomes and limitations: Persistent Graves' disease cases displayed lower TCR diversity than newly diagnosed ones. Repertoires from persistent disease leaned toward TRBV28, TRBJ1-2 and TRBJ2-5.

Time point denoted: persistent/refractory GD, antithyroid drugs over 5 years with positive TRAb. Preparation of the TCR library used RNA extracted from PBMCs. Xi'an, China, was home to the endocrinology department that provided patients. CDR3-region Arm-PCR and iRepertoire HTBI primers produced the TCR beta libraries. TCRdb processed the multiplex PCR reads anew with MiXCR; each CDR3 protein has one entry. The repertoire holds approximately 500,000 distinct CDR3 sequences, with roughly a fifth as singletons. Germline assignment: CDR1 SGHNT and CDR2 YENEEA. V was trimmed by 5 bases and J by 2 bases, leaving 12 bases between them. The CDR3 is made up of 14 amino acids.

This receptor was taken from a female donor with Graves disease. The chain recombines TRBV11-3 with TRBJ2-5, with unresolved D. This material consisted of peripheral blood mononuclear cells (PBMCs), taken when the disease was refractory, from a patient treated with antithyroid drugs. This CDR3 reads CASSESPRQETQYF. CDR3 coding DNA: TGTGCCAGCAGCGAATCCCCGCGGCAAGAGACCCAGTACTTC. Drawing the rest from reference TRBV11-3 and TRBJ2-5, the complete variable domain is EAGVVQSPRYKIIEKKQPVAFWCNPISGHNTLYWYLQNLGQGPELLIRYENEEAVDDSQLPKDRFSAERLKGVDSTLKIQPAELGDSAVYLCASSESPRQETQYFGPGTRLLVL.